This T cell receptor (beta chain) was identified during a study of tumor and adjacent non-tumor tissue in lung cancer. Study in general: Histology: around twelve adenocarcinoma, a couple of squamous cell carcinoma, 1 small cell lung cancer.

This CDR3 is 14 amino acids long. Germline-derived CDR1 and CDR2 are SGHDT and YYEEEE. The library came from three nested PCR rounds adapted from ARM-PCR protocols. MiXCR, run by TCRdb on the multiplex PCR reads, gives a single entry per CDR3 protein. The table lists 120,000 to 150,000 distinct CDR3 sequences, roughly 66% of them singletons, with roughly 18% in the top ten. Turning to this clonotype: A read error may account for a junction end that differs from germline.

RNA was extracted from bulk tissue without any cell sorting. V gene TRBV5-6 combines with J gene TRBJ1-2, with 8 positions matching TRBD1. The specimen was lung tumor tissue. The TCR comes from a man in his 60s with small cell lung cancer. CDR3 region: CTSSLAGGDYGYTF. The CDR3 DNA follows: TGTACCAGCAGCTTAGCAGGGGGCGACTATGGCTACACCTTC.